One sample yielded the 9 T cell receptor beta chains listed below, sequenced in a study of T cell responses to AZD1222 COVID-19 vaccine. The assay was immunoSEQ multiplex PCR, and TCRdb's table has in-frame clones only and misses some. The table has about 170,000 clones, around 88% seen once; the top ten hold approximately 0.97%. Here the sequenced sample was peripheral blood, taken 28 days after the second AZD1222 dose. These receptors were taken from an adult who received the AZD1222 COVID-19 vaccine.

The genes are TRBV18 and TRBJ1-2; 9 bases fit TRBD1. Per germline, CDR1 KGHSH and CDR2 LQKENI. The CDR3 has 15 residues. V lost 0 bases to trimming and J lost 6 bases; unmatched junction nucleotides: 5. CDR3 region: CASSPPADRGNGYTF. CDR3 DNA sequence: TGTGCCAGCTCACCACCGGCAGACAGGGGGAATGGCTACACCTTC.

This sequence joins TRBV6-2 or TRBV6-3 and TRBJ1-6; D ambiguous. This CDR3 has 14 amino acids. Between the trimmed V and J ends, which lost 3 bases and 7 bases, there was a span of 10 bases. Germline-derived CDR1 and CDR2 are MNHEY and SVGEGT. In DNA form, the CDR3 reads TGTGCCAGCAGTTATACGGGGTCGAATTCACCCCTCCACTTT. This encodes CASSYTGSNSPLHF.

The CDR3 loop is CASSLAGGRGTGELFF. The CDR3 nucleotides read TGTGCCAGCAGCTTAGCGGGGGGCCGGGGCACCGGGGAGCTGTTTTTT. The chain links TRBV7-9 to TRBJ2-2, with D possibly being TRBD1 or TRBD2 (6 bases each). V was clipped by 0 bases and J by 4 bases, with 12 bases between them. Germline V gene lookup returns CDR1 SEHNR and CDR2 FQNEAQ (reference sequence). The CDR3 has 16 residues.

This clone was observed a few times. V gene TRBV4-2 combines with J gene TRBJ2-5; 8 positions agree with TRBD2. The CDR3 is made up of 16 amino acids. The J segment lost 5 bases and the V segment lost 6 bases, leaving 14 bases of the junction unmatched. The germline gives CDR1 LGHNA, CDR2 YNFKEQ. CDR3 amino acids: CASRHLSGGARETQYF. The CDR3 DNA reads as TGTGCCAGCAGACACCTCAGCGGGGGTGCGCGGGAGACCCAGTACTTC.

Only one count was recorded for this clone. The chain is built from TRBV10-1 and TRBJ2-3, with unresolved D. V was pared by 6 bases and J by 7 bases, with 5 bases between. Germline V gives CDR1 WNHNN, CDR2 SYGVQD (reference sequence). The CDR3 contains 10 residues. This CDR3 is CASRINTQYF. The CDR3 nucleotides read TGCGCCAGCAGAATCAATACGCAGTATTTT.

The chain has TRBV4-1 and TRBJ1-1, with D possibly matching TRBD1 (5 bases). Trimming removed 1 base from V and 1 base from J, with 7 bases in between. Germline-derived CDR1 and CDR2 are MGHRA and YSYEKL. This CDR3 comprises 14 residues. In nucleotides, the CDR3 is TGCGCCAGCAGCCAAGCTGACAGGAACACTGAAGCTTTCTTT. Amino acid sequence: CASSQADRNTEAFF.

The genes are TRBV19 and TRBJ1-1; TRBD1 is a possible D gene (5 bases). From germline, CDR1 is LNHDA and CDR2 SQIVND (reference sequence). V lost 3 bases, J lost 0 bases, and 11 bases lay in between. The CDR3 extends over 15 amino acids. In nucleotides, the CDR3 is TGTGCCAGTAGTATGCCCGACAGCATGAACACTGAAGCTTTCTTT. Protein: CASSMPDSMNTEAFF.

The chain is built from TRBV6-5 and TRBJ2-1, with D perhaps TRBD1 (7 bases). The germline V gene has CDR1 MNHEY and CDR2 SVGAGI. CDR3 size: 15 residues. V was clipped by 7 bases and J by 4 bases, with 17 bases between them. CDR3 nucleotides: TGTGCCAGCACCCACAGGGGAAGCGGGTACAATGAGCAGTTCTTC. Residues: CASTHRGSGYNEQFF.

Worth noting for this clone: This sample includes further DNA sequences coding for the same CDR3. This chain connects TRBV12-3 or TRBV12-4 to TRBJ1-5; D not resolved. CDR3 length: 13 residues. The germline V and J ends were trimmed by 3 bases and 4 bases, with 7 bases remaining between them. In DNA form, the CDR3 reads TGTGCCAGCAGTTTGACGGTTAATCAGCCCCAGCATTTT. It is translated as CASSLTVNQPQHF.